These 10 T cell receptor beta chains were sequenced from one sample in a study of blood T cells in healthy people across ages. The use of a sample-barcoded 5' primer and a J-beta primer mix characterized a second PCR of roughly 6 to 11 cycles. TCRdb itself ran the 5' RACE reads through MiXCR, one entry per CDR3 protein. The sample records about a million distinct CDR3 sequences, roughly two fifths being singletons. The specimen was blood. The receptors stem from a man between 18 and 29 years old in good health.

This chain uses TRBV10-3 with TRBJ2-1, with TRBD2 identical over 13 bases. CDR3 length: 21 amino acids. V shed 3 bases, J shed 0 bases, and the junction held 14 bases outside the gene matches. Per germline, CDR1 ENHRY and CDR2 SYGVKD. The CDR3: CAISDPALTSGGKSSYNEQFF. The CDR3 DNA is TGTGCCATCAGTGACCCCGCCCTGACTAGCGGGGGGAAGAGCTCCTACAATGAGCAGTTCTTC.

This clonotype was counted many times. The V gene is TRBV7-2, the J gene TRBJ1-2; D remains ambiguous. V dropped 5 bases and J dropped 0 bases, with 10 bases sitting between them. Germline V gene lookup returns CDR1 SGHTA and CDR2 FQGNSA. This CDR3 has 14 amino acids. The CDR3 reads CASSPRRTNYGYTF. The CDR3 bases are TGTGCCAGCAGCCCTCGTAGGACTAACTATGGCTACACCTTC.

This clonotype was observed a few times. One end of the junction fails to match germline, which may point to a read error. The chain links TRBV7-7 to TRBJ2-3; 9 bases line up with TRBD2. The CDR3 covers 16 residues. In germline, CDR1 is SSHAT, CDR2 FNYEAQ (reference sequence). DNA of the CDR3: TGTGCTAGCAGCTTAGAGAGGACTAGCGGCACAGATACGCAGTATTTT. Protein sequence: CASSLERTSGTDTQYF.

This clonotype was picked up one time. A much larger clonotype is one base distant, so this may be a read error. The CDR3 loop is CASRHHRGNEQYF. The CDR3, as DNA: TGTGCCAGCAGACATCACAGGGGCAATGAGCAGTACTTC. The chain is built from TRBV27 and TRBJ2-5, with 7 bases that match TRBD1. J was trimmed by 11 bases and V by 6 bases; bases with no gene match: 12. There are 13 residues in the CDR3. The germline gives CDR1 MNHEY, CDR2 SMNVEV (reference sequence).

The CDR3 here is CASSSDMGFGSEQYF. CDR3 nucleotides: TGTGCCAGCAGCTCCGACATGGGGTTTGGTTCCGAGCAGTACTTC. J is TRBJ2-4 and V is TRBV7-9, with unresolved D. The better agreement between TRBJ2-7 and the DNA end casts doubt on the J call. The CDR3 is 15 residues long. Germline lookup yields CDR1 SEHNR and CDR2 FQNEAQ (reference sequence).

A note on this clonotype: One junction end disagrees with the germline gene, perhaps due to a read error. The rearrangement links TRBV7-7 to TRBJ2-3; D is possibly TRBD1 (6 bases). The length of the CDR3 is 13 residues. Germline CDR1 SSHAT, CDR2 FNYEAQ (reference sequence). Here the CDR3 reads CASSRTGRDTQYF. Here the CDR3 DNA reads TGTGCTAGCAGCCGTACAGGGAGAGATACGCAGTATTTT.

The chain couples TRBV12-3 or TRBV12-4 to TRBJ1-3; D unresolved. The germline V and J ends were trimmed by 5 bases and 4 bases, with 9 bases remaining between them. This CDR3 is built from 13 residues. The DNA of the CDR3 is TGTGCCAGCAGTCCGCCCCCCGGAAACACCATATATTTT. Translation: CASSPPPGNTIYF.

This chain connects TRBV6-5 to TRBJ2-1, with 7 nucleotides matching TRBD1. Judging by the DNA end, TRBJ2-7 fits better; the J call may be wrong. Germline CDR1 and CDR2: MNHEY and SVGAGI. The CDR3 covers 18 residues. The CDR3 DNA sequence: TGTGCCAGCAGTTACGCCACAGGGGTGAGGAGCTCCTACAATGAGCAGTACTTC. This codes for CASSYATGVRSSYNEQYF.

V and J are TRBV27 and TRBJ1-1; D gene ambiguous. Germline V gene sequence: CDR1 MNHEY, CDR2 SMNVEV (reference sequence). This CDR3 contains 13 residues. V was trimmed by 5 bases and J by 10 bases, leaving 17 bases between them. The CDR3 spells CASSVIREAVAFF. In DNA, the CDR3 is TGTGCCAGCAGTGTAATTCGGGAGGCTGTAGCTTTCTTT.

The chain joins TRBV20-1 to TRBJ2-3, with D possibly TRBD1 on 5 matching bases. V gave up 2 bases and J gave up 4 bases, with 10 bases separating them. The CDR3 sequence is 13 residues long. Germline V lookup: CDR1 DFQATT, CDR2 SNEGSKA (reference sequence). As DNA, the CDR3 is TGCAGTGCTAGATCCTCAGGGCCAGATACGCAGTATTTT. Translated: CSARSSGPDTQYF.